Listed below are T cell receptor beta chains from one sample, sequenced in a study of beta chain features in type 1 diabetes. Some clones are missing from TCRdb's copy, which holds only in-frame ones; the method was immunoSEQ multiplex PCR. The data show a few hundred thousand clones, roughly an eighth seen once. Input material: naive CD4+ T cells from blood. The receptor source for this set is a man under 40 with type 1 diabetes. The CDR3 runs from the conserved cysteine through the conserved F or W. Where a row states a size, it is once, few, many or the class of an expanded clone; other rows omit it.

TRBV15	TRBJ2-3	.	CATSSGTDTQYF
TRBV6-1	TRBJ2-3	.	CASSDAGGRNTQYF
TRBV30	TRBJ2-1	.	CAWSVLGTGYNEQFF
TRBV29-1	TRBJ1-1	.	CSVEVGQNTEAFF
TRBV4-3	TRBJ2-3	.	CASSQIVGQGSTDTQYF
TRBV28	TRBJ2-7	few	CASTQGAIYEQYF
TRBV9	TRBJ2-5	once	CASSVTSGSETQYF
TRBV18	TRBJ2-1	.	CASSPPSGGGAVYNEQFF
TRBV7-9	TRBJ1-1	.	CASSLGTGTFTEAFF
TRBV2	TRBJ2-3	.	CASSEFLAGGGTQYF
TRBV4-2	TRBJ2-3	few	CASSQRAVSTDTQYF
TRBV2	TRBJ2-7	.	CASSVDRGSDEQYF
TRBV7-9	TRBJ2-5	.	CASSPTGATFLETQYF
TRBV10-3	TRBJ1-1	.	CAIKKEGATEAFF
TRBV7-8	TRBJ2-6	few	CASSLSRTGERSGANVLTF
TRBV19	TRBJ1-2	.	CASSIAGTVSYGYTF
TRBV11-2	TRBJ2-1	.	CASSLGATNNEQFF
TRBV2	TRBJ2-5	.	CASSLSSGRETQYF
TRBV10-3	TRBJ2-7	.	CAISYGGQGEQYF
TRBV7-9	TRBJ2-2	few	CASSSGIFPDTGELFF
TRBV5-1	TRBJ1-1	few	CASSLLTGYTTEAFF
TRBV28	TRBJ2-7	few	CASSFLYEQYF
TRBV27	TRBJ2-7	.	CASSYKGDGYEQYF
TRBV15	TRBJ2-7	.	CATSNKDRKDSYEQYF
TRBV7-9	TRBJ1-1	.	CASSLSGGDFGAFF
TRBV27	TRBJ2-7	.	CASSPTGGWEQYF
TRBV5-6	TRBJ1-2	.	CASRLGPRANYGYTF
TRBV28	TRBJ2-2	few	CASSTRDRGRHTGELFF
TRBV28	TRBJ2-3	few	CASSLVAGVQDTQYF
TRBV7-7	TRBJ1-1	few	CASSPREGTEAFF
TRBV9	TRBJ2-2	.	CASSVVGSTGELFF
TRBV6-5	TRBJ2-5	.	CASSYLLAGKETQYF